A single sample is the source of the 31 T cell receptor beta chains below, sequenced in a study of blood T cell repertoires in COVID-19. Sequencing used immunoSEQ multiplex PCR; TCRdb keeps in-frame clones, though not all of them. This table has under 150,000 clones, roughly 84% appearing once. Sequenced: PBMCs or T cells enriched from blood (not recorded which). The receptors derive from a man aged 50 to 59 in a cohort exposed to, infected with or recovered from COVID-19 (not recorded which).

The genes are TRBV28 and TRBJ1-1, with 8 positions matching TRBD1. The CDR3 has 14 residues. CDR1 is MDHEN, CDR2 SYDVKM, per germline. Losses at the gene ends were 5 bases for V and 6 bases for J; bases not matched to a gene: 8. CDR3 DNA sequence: TGTGCCAGCAGTCTCTCAGGGGGCCGCGCTGAAGCTTTCTTT. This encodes CASSLSGGRAEAFF.

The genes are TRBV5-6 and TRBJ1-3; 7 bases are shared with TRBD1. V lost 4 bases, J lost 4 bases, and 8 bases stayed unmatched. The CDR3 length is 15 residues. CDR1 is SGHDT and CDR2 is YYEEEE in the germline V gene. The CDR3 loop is CASSPDRVPGNTIYF. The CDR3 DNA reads TGTGCCAGCAGCCCCGACAGGGTTCCCGGAAACACCATATATTTT.

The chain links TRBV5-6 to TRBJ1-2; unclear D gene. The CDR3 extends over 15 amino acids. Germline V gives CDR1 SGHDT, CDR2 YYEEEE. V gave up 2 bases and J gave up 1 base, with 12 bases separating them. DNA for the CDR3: TGTGCCAGCAGCTTCTGGTTCCTAGGTAACTATGGCTACACCTTC. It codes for CASSFWFLGNYGYTF. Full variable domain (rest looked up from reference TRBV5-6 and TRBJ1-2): DAGVTQSPTHLIKTRGQQVTLRCSPKSGHDTVSWYQQALGQGPQFIFQYYEEEERQRGNFPDRFSGHQFPNYSSELNVNALLLGDSALYLCASSFWFLGNYGYTFGSGTRLTVV.

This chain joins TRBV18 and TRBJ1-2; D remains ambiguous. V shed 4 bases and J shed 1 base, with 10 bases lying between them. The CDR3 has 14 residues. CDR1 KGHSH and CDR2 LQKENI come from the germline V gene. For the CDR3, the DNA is TGTGCCAGCTCACTCCGACGGGATAACTATGGCTACACCTTC. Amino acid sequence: CASSLRRDNYGYTF.

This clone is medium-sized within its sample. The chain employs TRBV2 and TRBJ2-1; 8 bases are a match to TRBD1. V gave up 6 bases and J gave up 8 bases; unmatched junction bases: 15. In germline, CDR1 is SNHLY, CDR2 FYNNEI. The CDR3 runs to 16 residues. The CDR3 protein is CASRRMTGASAHEQFF. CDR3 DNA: TGTGCCAGCAGAAGGATGACAGGGGCATCGGCCCATGAGCAGTTCTTC. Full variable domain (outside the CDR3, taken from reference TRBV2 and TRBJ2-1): EPEVTQTPSHQVTQMGQEVILRCVPISNHLYFYWYRQILGQKVEFLVSFYNNEISEKSEIFDDQFSVERPDGSNFTLKIRSTKLEDSAMYFCASRRMTGASAHEQFFGPGTRLTVL.

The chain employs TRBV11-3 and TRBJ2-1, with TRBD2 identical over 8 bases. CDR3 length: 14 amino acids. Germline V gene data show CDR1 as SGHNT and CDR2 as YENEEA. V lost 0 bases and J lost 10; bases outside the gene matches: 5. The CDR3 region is CASSLDGGAGEQFF. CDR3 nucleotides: TGTGCCAGCAGCTTAGACGGGGGGGCCGGGGAGCAGTTCTTC.

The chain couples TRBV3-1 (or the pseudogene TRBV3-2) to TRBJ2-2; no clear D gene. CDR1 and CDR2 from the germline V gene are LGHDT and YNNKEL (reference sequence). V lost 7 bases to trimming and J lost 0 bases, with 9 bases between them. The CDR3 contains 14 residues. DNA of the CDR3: TGTGCCAGCAATTTGCAGACGAACACCGGGGAGCTGTTTTTT. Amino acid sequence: CASNLQTNTGELFF.

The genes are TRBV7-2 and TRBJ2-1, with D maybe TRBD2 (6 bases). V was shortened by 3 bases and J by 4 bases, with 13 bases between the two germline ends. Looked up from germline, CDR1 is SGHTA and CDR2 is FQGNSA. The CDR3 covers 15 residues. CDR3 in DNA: TGTGCCAGCAGCTTCGTAGGGCGGGGTTACAATGAGCAGTTCTTC. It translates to CASSFVGRGYNEQFF.

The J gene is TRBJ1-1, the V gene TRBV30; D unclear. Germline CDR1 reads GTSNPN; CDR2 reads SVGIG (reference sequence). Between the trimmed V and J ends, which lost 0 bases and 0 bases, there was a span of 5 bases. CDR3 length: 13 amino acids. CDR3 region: CAWSVLMNTEAFF. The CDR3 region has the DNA TGTGCCTGGAGTGTACTGATGAACACTGAAGCTTTCTTT.

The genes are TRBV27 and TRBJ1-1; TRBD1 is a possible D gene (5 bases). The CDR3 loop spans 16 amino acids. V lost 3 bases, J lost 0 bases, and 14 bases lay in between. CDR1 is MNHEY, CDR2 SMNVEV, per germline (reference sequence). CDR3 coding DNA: TGTGCCAGCAGTTTCTACGGACACCAGATGAACACTGAAGCTTTCTTT. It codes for CASSFYGHQMNTEAFF.

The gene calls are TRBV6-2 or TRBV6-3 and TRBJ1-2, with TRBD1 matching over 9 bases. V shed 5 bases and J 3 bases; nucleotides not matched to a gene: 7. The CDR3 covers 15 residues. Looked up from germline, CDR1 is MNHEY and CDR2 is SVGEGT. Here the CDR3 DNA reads TGTGCCAGCAGTAATTCCTGGACAGGGGACTATGGCTACACCTTC. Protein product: CASSNSWTGDYGYTF.

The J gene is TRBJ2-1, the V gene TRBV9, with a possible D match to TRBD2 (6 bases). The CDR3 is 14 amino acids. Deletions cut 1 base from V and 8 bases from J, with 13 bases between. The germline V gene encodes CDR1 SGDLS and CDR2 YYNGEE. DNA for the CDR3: TGTGCCAGCAGCGTAACCGGGAGTCGGCATGAGCAGTTCTTC. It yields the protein CASSVTGSRHEQFF. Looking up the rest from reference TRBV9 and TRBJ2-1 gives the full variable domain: DSGVTQTPKHLITATGQRVTLRCSPRSGDLSVYWYQQSLDQGLQFLIQYYNGEERAKGNILERFSAQQFPDLHSELNLSSLELGDSALYFCASSVTGSRHEQFFGPGTRLTVL.

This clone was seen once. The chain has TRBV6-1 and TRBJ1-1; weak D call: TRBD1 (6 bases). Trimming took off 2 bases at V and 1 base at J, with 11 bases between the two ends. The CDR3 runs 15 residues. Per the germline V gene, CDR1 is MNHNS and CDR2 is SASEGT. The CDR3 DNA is TGTGCCAGCAGTGAAACCCGGGGGGCGAACACTGAAGCTTTCTTT. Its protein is CASSETRGANTEAFF.

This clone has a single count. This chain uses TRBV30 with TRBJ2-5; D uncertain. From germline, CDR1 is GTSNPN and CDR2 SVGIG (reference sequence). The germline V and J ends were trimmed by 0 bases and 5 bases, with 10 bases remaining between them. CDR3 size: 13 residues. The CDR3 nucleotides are TGTGCCTGGAGTGTTGGTGGGCATGAGACCCAGTACTTC. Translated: CAWSVGGHETQYF.

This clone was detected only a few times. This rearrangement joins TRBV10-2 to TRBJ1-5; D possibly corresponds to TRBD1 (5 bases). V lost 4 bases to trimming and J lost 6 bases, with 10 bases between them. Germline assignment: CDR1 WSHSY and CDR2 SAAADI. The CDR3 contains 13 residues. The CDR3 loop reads CASSGAGSQPQHF. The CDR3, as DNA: TGCGCCAGCAGTGGGGCAGGGTCTCAGCCCCAGCATTTT.

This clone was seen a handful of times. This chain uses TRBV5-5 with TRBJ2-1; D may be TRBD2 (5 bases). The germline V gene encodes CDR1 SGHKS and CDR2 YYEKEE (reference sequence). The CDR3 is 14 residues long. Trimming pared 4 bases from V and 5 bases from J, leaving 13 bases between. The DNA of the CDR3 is TGTGCCAGCAGCCCCTCGACTACAAACAATGAGCAGTTCTTC. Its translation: CASSPSTTNNEQFF.

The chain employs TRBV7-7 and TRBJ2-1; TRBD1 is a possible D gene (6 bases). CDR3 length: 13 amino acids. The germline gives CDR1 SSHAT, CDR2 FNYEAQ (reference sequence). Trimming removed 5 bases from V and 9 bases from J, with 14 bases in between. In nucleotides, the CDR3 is TGTGCCAGCAGCGTTACAGGGTCCGGTGAGCAGTTCTTC. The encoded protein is CASSVTGSGEQFF. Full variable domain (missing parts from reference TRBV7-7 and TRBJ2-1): GAGVSQSPRYKVTKRGQDVTLRCDPISSHATLYWYQQALGQGPEFLTYFNYEAQPDKSGLPSDRFSAERPEGSISTLTIQRTEQRDSAMYRCASSVTGSGEQFFGPGTRLTVL.

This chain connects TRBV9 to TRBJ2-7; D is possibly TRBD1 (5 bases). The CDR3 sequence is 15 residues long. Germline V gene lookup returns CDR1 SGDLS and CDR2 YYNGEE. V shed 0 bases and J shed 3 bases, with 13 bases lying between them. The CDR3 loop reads CASSVEGAKDYEQYF. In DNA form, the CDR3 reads TGTGCCAGCAGCGTAGAAGGGGCAAAGGACTACGAGCAGTACTTC.

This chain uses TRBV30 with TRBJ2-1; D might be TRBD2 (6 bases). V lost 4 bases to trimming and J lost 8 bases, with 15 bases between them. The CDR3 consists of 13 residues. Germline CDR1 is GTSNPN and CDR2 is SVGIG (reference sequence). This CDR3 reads CAWNVGRSDEQFF. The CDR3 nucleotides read TGTGCCTGGAACGTCGGGAGATCGGATGAGCAGTTCTTC. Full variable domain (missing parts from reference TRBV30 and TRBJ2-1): SQTIHQWPATLVQPVGSPLSLECTVEGTSNPNLYWYRQAAGRGLQLLFYSVGIGQISSEVPQNLSASRPQDRQFILSSKKLLLSDSGFYLCAWNVGRSDEQFFGPGTRLTVL.

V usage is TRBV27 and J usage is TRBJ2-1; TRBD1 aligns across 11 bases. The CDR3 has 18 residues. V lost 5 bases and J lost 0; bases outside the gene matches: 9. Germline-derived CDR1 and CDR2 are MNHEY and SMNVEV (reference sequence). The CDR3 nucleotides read TGTGCCAGCAGTCCGGGACAGGGGGTATCTTACTCCTACAATGAGCAGTTCTTC. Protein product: CASSPGQGVSYSYNEQFF.

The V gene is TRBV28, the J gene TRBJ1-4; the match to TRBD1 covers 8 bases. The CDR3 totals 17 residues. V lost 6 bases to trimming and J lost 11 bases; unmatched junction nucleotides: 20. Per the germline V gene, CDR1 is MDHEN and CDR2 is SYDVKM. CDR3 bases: TGTGCCAGCAGCATTGGACAGGGCGAGGTTTTCTTGGAGAAACTGTTTTTT. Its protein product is CASSIGQGEVFLEKLFF.

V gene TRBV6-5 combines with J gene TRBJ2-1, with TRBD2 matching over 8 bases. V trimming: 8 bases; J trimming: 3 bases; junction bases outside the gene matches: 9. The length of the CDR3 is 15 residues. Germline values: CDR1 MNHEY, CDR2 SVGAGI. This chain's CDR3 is CASRAGALLYNEQFF. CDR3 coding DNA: TGTGCCAGCCGAGCGGGGGCTCTCCTCTACAATGAGCAGTTCTTC.

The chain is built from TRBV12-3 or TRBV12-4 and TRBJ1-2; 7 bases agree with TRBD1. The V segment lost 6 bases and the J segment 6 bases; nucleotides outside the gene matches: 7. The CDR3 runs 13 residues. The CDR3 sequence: CASSFVDRDGYTF. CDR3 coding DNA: TGTGCCAGCAGCTTCGTCGACAGGGATGGCTACACCTTC.

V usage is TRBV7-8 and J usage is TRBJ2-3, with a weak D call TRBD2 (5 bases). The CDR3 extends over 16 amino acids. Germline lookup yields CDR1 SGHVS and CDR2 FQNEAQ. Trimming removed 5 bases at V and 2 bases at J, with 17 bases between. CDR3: CASSPREISPTDTQYF. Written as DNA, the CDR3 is TGTGCCAGCAGCCCGAGGGAGATCTCACCCACAGATACGCAGTATTTT. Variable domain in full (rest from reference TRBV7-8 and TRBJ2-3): GAGVSQSPRYKVAKRGQDVALRCDPISGHVSLFWYQQALGQGPEFLTYFQNEAQLDKSGLPSDRFFAERPEGSVSTLKIQRTQQEDSAVYLCASSPREISPTDTQYFGPGTRLTVL.

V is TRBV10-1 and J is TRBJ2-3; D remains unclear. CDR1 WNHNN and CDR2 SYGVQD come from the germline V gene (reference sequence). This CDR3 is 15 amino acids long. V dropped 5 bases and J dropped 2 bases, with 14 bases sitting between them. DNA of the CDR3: TGCGCCAGCAGTAAAACAGATCCCCTCACAGATACGCAGTATTTT. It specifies CASSKTDPLTDTQYF.

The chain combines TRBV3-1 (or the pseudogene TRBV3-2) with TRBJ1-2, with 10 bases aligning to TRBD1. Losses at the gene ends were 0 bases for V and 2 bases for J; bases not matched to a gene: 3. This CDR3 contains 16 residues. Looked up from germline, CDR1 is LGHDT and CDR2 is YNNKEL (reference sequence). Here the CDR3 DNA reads TGTGCCAGCAGCCAAGAGGTGACAGGGGGCAACTATGGCTACACCTTC. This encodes CASSQEVTGGNYGYTF.

This chain's CDR3 is CASSPGTNTDTQYF. In DNA form, the CDR3 reads TGCGCCAGCAGCCCCGGGACAAACACAGATACGCAGTATTTT. The chain joins TRBV4-3 to TRBJ2-3; D may be TRBD1 (6 bases). Trimming cost V 4 bases and J 2 bases, with 10 bases left between them. There are 14 residues in the CDR3. CDR1 LGHNA and CDR2 YSLEER come from the germline V gene.

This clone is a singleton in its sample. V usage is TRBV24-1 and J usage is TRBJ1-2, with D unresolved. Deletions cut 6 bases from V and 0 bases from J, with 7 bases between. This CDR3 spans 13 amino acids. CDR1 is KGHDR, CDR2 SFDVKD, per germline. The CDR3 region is CATSSQANYGYTF. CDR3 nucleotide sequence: TGTGCCACCAGTTCCCAGGCTAACTATGGCTACACCTTC.

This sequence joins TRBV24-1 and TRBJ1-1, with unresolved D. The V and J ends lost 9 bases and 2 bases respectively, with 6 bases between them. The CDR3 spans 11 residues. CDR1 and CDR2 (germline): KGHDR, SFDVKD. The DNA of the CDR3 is TGTGCCACCCCCCAAAACACTGAAGCTTTCTTT. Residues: CATPQNTEAFF.

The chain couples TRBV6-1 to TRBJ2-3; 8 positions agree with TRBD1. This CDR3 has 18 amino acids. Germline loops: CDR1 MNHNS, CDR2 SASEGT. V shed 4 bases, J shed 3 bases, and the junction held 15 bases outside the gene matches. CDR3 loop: CASSGDRWPPMRTDTQYF. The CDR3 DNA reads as TGTGCCAGCAGTGGGGACAGGTGGCCCCCGATGAGGACAGATACGCAGTATTTT.

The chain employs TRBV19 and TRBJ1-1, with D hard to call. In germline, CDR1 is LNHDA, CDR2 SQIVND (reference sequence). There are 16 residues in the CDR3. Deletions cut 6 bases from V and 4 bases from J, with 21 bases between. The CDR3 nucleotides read TGTGCCAGTAGAAAAAGTATTCTATCCAGGCCCACTGAAGCTTTCTTT. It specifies CASRKSILSRPTEAFF.